Following are 8 T cell receptor beta chains from one sample sequenced in a study of long-term antiretroviral therapy in people with HIV. Version v3.0 of the immunoSEQ assay ran at survey level. Assay used: immunoSEQ multiplex PCR; TCRdb lists only in-frame clones, some missing. The sample holds 30,000 to 40,000 clones; roughly 85% are singletons and the top ten take 3.5% to 4.5%. Sequencing was performed on unsorted PBMCs, taken around 3.3 years after starting antiretroviral therapy. These receptors all come from a man younger than 35 with HIV.

The rearrangement joins TRBV30 to TRBJ1-1; maybe TRBD1 (5 bases). Trimming cost V 3 bases and J 6 bases, with 26 bases left between them. Germline CDR1 GTSNPN, CDR2 SVGIG (reference sequence). CDR3 length equals 17 residues. The CDR3 DNA follows: TGTGCCTGGAGCAACCGGGACCGAGCCTTAGGCGAGGCTGAAGCTTTCTTT. Translated, it gives CAWSNRDRALGEAEAFF.

J is TRBJ1-1 and V is TRBV19; 7 nucleotides match TRBD1. There are 16 residues in the CDR3. Germline V gives CDR1 LNHDA, CDR2 SQIVND (reference sequence). The V and J ends lost 3 bases and 1 base, in that order; junction bases with no gene match: 8. The CDR3 bases are TGTGCCAGTAGTATTCGGGGGACAGCCAGGAACACTGAAGCTTTCTTT. Amino acids: CASSIRGTARNTEAFF.

This chain joins TRBV6-6 and TRBJ2-7; no clear D. CDR1 is MNHNY, CDR2 SVGAGI, per germline (reference sequence). This CDR3 has 15 residues. V lost 0 bases and J lost 6, with 15 bases in between. DNA of the CDR3: TGTGCCAGCAGTTACTCGGAAGAAGGCGGTCGCGAGCAGTACTTC. It translates to CASSYSEEGGREQYF.

The V call is TRBV28, the J call TRBJ2-7, with D perhaps TRBD2 (6 bases). V was pared by 7 bases and J by 0 bases, with 13 bases between. Germline V gene sequence: CDR1 MDHEN, CDR2 SYDVKM. This CDR3 spans 14 amino acids. CDR3 amino acids: CASTSRDASYEQYF. CDR3 sequence (DNA): TGTGCCAGCACTTCGCGGGACGCCTCCTACGAGCAGTACTTC.

The J gene is TRBJ2-1, the V gene TRBV9; 13 bases match TRBD2. Trimming cost V 1 base and J 1 base; bases outside gene matches: 2. Germline CDR1 and CDR2: SGDLS and YYNGEE. The CDR3 runs 17 residues. CDR3 nucleotide sequence: TGTGCCAGCAGCGTAAGACTAGCGGGAGGTTCCTACAATGAGCAGTTCTTC. Translation: CASSVRLAGGSYNEQFF. Using reference TRBV9 and TRBJ2-1 for the parts outside the CDR3, the full variable domain is DSGVTQTPKHLITATGQRVTLRCSPRSGDLSVYWYQQSLDQGLQFLIQYYNGEERAKGNILERFSAQQFPDLHSELNLSSLELGDSALYFCASSVRLAGGSYNEQFFGPGTRLTVL.

V gene TRBV7-8 combines with J gene TRBJ2-5, with D possibly TRBD2 on 6 matching bases. Germline lookup yields CDR1 SGHVS and CDR2 FQNEAQ. The CDR3 totals 18 residues. V gave up 2 bases and J gave up 0 bases, with 19 bases separating them. CDR3: CASSLPPPGLPYQETQYF. CDR3 sequence (DNA): TGTGCCAGCAGCTTACCTCCTCCGGGACTCCCGTACCAAGAGACCCAGTACTTC.

The chain uses TRBV11-2 and TRBJ2-7; 8 nucleotides align to TRBD2. V shed 4 bases, J shed 4 bases, and the junction held 6 bases outside the gene matches. This CDR3 comprises 14 residues. Germline CDR1 and CDR2: SGHAT and FQNNGV. CDR3 loop: CASSSLAGNYEQYF. The CDR3 DNA sequence: TGTGCCAGCAGCTCATTAGCGGGAAATTACGAGCAGTACTTC.

This rearrangement joins TRBV11-2 to TRBJ1-2, with TRBD1 as a possible D gene (5 bases). Germline CDR1 reads SGHAT; CDR2 reads FQNNGV. This CDR3 region has 17 residues. Trimming stripped 2 bases from V and 4 bases from J, with 20 bases between. The CDR3 here is CASSLKATGVNPYGYTF. The CDR3 DNA is TGTGCCAGCAGCTTAAAGGCCACAGGCGTTAACCCCTATGGCTACACCTTC.